A single sample gave rise to the 11 T cell receptor beta chains below, sequenced in a study of blood T cell repertoires in COVID-19. Data came from immunoSEQ multiplex PCR; TCRdb stores just in-frame clones and leaves some out. There are about 190,000 clones in the sample; 70% to 90% occur only once, and 20% to 25% lies in the top ten. The sample consisted of peripheral blood. Every receptor here comes from a man between 60 and 75 years old with active or convalescent COVID-19.

This rearrangement joins TRBV18 to TRBJ1-5; D is uncertain. CDR3 length: 13 residues. V was pared by 3 bases and J by 7 bases, with 10 bases between. Germline values: CDR1 KGHSH, CDR2 LQKENI. The chain's CDR3 is CASSPDTIQPQHF. In DNA, the CDR3 is TGTGCCAGCTCACCCGACACGATCCAGCCCCAGCATTTT.

V gene TRBV24-1 combines with J gene TRBJ2-7; 12 positions match TRBD1. Germline CDR1 and CDR2: KGHDR and SFDVKD. CDR3 length equals 18 residues. V gave up 8 bases and J gave up 5 bases; unmatched junction bases: 18. In DNA, the CDR3 is TGTGCCACCAATAGGTCCGGGACAGGGGGCGCGAATCACCACGAGCAGTACTTC. This sequence encodes CATNRSGTGGANHHEQYF.

The chain combines TRBV15 with TRBJ1-1, with TRBD1 matching 10 bases. Germline CDR1 is LNHNV and CDR2 is YYDKDF (reference sequence). With 3 bases clipped from V and 3 bases from J, the junction kept 7 bases outside the gene matches. This CDR3 spans 16 amino acids. The CDR3 DNA reads as TGTGCCACCAGCAGTCATGGGACAGGGGCTTACACTGAAGCTTTCTTT. Translated, it gives CATSSHGTGAYTEAFF.

This chain uses TRBV11-2 with TRBJ1-1; 7 bases match TRBD1. This CDR3 comprises 16 residues. V shed 4 bases, J shed 0 bases, and the junction held 8 bases outside the gene matches. Germline CDR1 is SGHAT and CDR2 is FQNNGV. This CDR3 reads CASSYQRDSMNTEAFF. CDR3 nucleotide sequence: TGTGCCAGCAGCTACCAGAGGGACAGCATGAACACTGAAGCTTTCTTT. The full variable domain, in which reference TRBV11-2 and TRBJ1-1 provide the parts outside the CDR3, is EAGVAQSPRYKIIEKRQSVAFWCNPISGHATLYWYQQILGQGPKLLIQFQNNGVVDDSQLPKDRFSAERLKGVDSTLKIQPAKLEDSAVYLCASSYQRDSMNTEAFFGQGTRLTVV.

This chain connects TRBV7-2 to TRBJ1-4; D unclear. V dropped 1 base and J dropped 3 bases, with 9 bases sitting between them. The CDR3 length is 15 residues. Germline CDR1 is SGHTA and CDR2 is FQGNSA. Written as DNA, the CDR3 is TGTGCCAGCAGCTTAGGCCGGGAAGCTAATGAAAAACTGTTTTTT. Translated: CASSLGREANEKLFF.

The gene calls are TRBV5-1 and TRBJ2-2; 12 nucleotides align to TRBD2. Germline values: CDR1 SGHRS, CDR2 YFSETQ. CDR3 size: 16 residues. The junction had 4 bases not matched to a gene; V was cut back by 3 bases and J by 4 bases. CDR3: CASSSTSGGPTGELFF. The CDR3 nucleotides read TGCGCCAGCAGCTCGACTAGCGGGGGCCCCACCGGGGAGCTGTTTTTT. Drawing the rest from reference TRBV5-1 and TRBJ2-2, the complete variable domain is KAGVTQTPRYLIKTRGQQVTLSCSPISGHRSVSWYQQTPGQGLQFLFEYFSETQRNKGNFPGRFSGRQFSNSRSEMNVSTLELGDSALYLCASSSTSGGPTGELFFGEGSRLTVL.

Note on this clone: This same CDR3 is encoded by further DNA sequences in the sample. The chain uses TRBV20-1 and TRBJ1-2; tentative D call: TRBD1 (5 bases). Trimming shortened V by 1 base and J by 8 bases, and 8 bases separated the two germline ends. This CDR3 comprises 11 residues. Germline V CDR1 and CDR2: DFQATT, SNEGSKA (reference sequence). CDR3 nucleotide sequence: TGCAGTGCTAGAGGACAGTACGGCTACACCTTC. This gives the protein CSARGQYGYTF.

The rearrangement uses TRBV20-1 and TRBJ2-5; TRBD2 matches at 11 bases. V dropped 3 bases and J dropped 5; count of bases not matched to a gene: 8. Germline loops: CDR1 DFQATT, CDR2 SNEGSKA (reference sequence). The CDR3 spans 15 residues. CDR3: CSASQASGGRETQYF. In DNA form, the CDR3 reads TGCAGTGCTAGTCAGGCTAGCGGGGGGCGGGAGACCCAGTACTTC.

Only one count was recorded for this clone. Here the CDR3 reads CASSQDRRVEQFF. For the CDR3, the DNA is TGTGCCAGCAGCCAAGATCGACGGGTTGAGCAGTTCTTC. The rearrangement joins TRBV3-1 (or the pseudogene TRBV3-2) to TRBJ2-1; no firm D call. The CDR3 spans 13 residues. Trimming removed 0 bases at V and 9 bases at J, with 9 bases between. CDR1 is LGHDT, CDR2 YNNKEL, per germline (reference sequence).

This chain joins TRBV2 and TRBJ2-2, with 9 positions matching TRBD1. V dropped 6 bases and J dropped 4; count of bases not matched to a gene: 6. Germline V lookup: CDR1 SNHLY, CDR2 FYNNEI. This CDR3 contains 15 residues. The chain's CDR3 is CASSDGTGRTGELFF. In nucleotides, the CDR3 is TGTGCCAGCAGCGACGGGACAGGGCGCACCGGGGAGCTGTTTTTT. The complete variable domain, with remaining parts taken from reference TRBV2 and TRBJ2-2, reads EPEVTQTPSHQVTQMGQEVILRCVPISNHLYFYWYRQILGQKVEFLVSFYNNEISEKSEIFDDQFSVERPDGSNFTLKIRSTKLEDSAMYFCASSDGTGRTGELFFGEGSRLTVL.

This chain uses TRBV6-2 or TRBV6-3 with TRBJ2-1; D gene unclear. Germline V gene lookup returns CDR1 MNHEY and CDR2 SVGEGT. Trimming cost V 4 bases and J 5 bases, with 6 bases left between them. This CDR3 spans 12 amino acids. This CDR3 is CASSSSHNEQFF. The CDR3 bases are TGTGCCAGCAGTTCTTCCCACAATGAGCAGTTCTTC.